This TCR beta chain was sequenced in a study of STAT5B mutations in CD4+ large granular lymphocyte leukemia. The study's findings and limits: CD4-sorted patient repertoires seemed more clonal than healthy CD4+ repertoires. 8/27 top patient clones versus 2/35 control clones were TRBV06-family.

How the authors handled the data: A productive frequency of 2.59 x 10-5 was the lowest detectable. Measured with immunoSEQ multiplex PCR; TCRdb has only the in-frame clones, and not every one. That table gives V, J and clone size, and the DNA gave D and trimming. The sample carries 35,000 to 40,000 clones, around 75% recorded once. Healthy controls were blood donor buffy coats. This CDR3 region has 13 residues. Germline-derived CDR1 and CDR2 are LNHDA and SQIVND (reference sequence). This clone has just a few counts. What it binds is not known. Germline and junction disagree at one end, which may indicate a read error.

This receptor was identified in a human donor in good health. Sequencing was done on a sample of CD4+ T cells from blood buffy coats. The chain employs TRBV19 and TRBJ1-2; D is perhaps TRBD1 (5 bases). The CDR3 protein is CASSRGIEYGHTF. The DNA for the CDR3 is TGTGCCAGTAGTCGGGGGATTGAGTATGGCCACACCTTC.